This TCR beta chain was recorded in a study of identical twins. General study results and limits: Findings depended on cross-sectional statistics rather than tracking the same donors. Invariant T cells like MAIT and iNKT could partly confound the zero-insertion analyses. Sequences that were out-of-frame, alpha and twin-shared displayed an excess of low generation probability.

Many counts were recorded for this clonotype. Its antigen is still unknown. V shed 3 bases, J shed 5 bases, and the junction held 15 bases outside the gene matches. The CDR3 has 17 amino acids. CDR1 is DFQATT and CDR2 is SNEGSKA in the germline V gene (reference sequence). cDNA molecules carried unique molecular identifiers, and template switching added a universal primer site. TCRdb ran MiXCR on the 5' RACE reads and lists one entry per CDR3 protein. Here the sample spans 140,000 to 150,000 distinct CDR3 sequences, roughly 3.5% being singletons. The sequence came from a man between 18 and 29 years old in good health. The sequenced material came from memory T cells sorted from blood. The chain joins TRBV20-1 to TRBJ1-2; 10 bases are shared with TRBD1. CDR3 sequence: CSARKGQGTSLRYGYTF. CDR3 DNA: TGCAGTGCTAGGAAGGGACAGGGGACATCGCTTCGATATGGCTACACCTTC.